Following are 21 T cell receptor beta chains from one sample sequenced in a study of T cells in Graves' hyperthyroidism and ophthalmopathy. Researchers took RNA transcripts and amplified the TCR beta CDR3 regions from them. First-round RT-PCR with HTBI primers amplified the TCR CDR3 region. TCRdb re-called the multiplex PCR reads with MiXCR, one entry per CDR3 protein. The table shows about 700,000 distinct CDR3 sequences, with approximately 42% occurring only once. Sequences were obtained from peripheral blood or thyroid tissue (not recorded which). The origin of the receptors is an adult man with Graves' disease, either hyperthyroidism or ophthalmopathy (not recorded which).

The chain joins TRBV15 to TRBJ1-2, with no clear D. CDR1 LNHNV and CDR2 YYDKDF come from the germline V gene (reference sequence). Trimming stripped 0 bases from V and 3 bases from J, with 14 bases between. This CDR3 comprises 16 residues. The DNA of the CDR3 is TGTGCCACCAGCAGAGAGATACTCCCGGGGTACTATGGCTACACCTTC. Translation gives CATSREILPGYYGYTF.

The chain has TRBV25-1 and TRBJ2-1, with D tentatively TRBD1 (5 bases). Between the trimmed V and J ends, which lost 5 bases and 7 bases, there was a span of 6 bases. Germline CDR1 and CDR2: MGHDK and SYGVNS. This CDR3 is built from 11 residues. CDR3 nucleotide sequence: TGTGCCAGCAGTTCAGGGAATGAGCAGTTCTTC. Encoded protein: CASSSGNEQFF.

The gene calls are TRBV2 and TRBJ1-1; a weak D match, TRBD1 (5 bases). The germline V gene has CDR1 SNHLY and CDR2 FYNNEI. With 5 bases removed from V and 0 bases from J, the gap between germline ends came to 13 bases. CDR3 length equals 15 residues. Here the CDR3 DNA reads TGTGCCAGCAGTTGGGGGAACACAGTGAACACTGAAGCTTTCTTT. Amino acids: CASSWGNTVNTEAFF.

This sequence joins TRBV7-6 and TRBJ1-2; tentatively, D is TRBD1 (6 bases). The CDR3 totals 14 residues. V was pared by 5 bases and J by 8 bases, with 18 bases between. The germline gives CDR1 SGHVS, CDR2 FNYEAQ. CDR3 nucleotide sequence: TGTGCCAGCAGCCCGTGGGGGCAGGATAGGGGCTACACCTTC. The encoded protein is CASSPWGQDRGYTF.

This clonotype was seen ten or more times. The CDR3: CASSVGGESYGYTF. As DNA, the CDR3 is TGTGCCAGCAGTGTTGGGGGCGAAAGCTATGGCTACACCTTC. This chain connects TRBV2 to TRBJ1-2; possible D gene TRBD1, 6 bases. V gave up 4 bases and J gave up 4 bases, with 13 bases separating them. The germline V gene has CDR1 SNHLY and CDR2 FYNNEI. This CDR3 region has 14 residues.

The V call is TRBV10-3, the J call TRBJ2-7; unclear D gene. CDR1 ENHRY and CDR2 SYGVKD come from the germline V gene. The CDR3 loop spans 10 amino acids. V gave up 4 bases and J gave up 6 bases, with 4 bases separating them. CDR3 DNA sequence: TGTGCCATCAGTGGGGGCGAGCAGTACTTC. Its translation is CAISGGEQYF.

This clonotype has a count of ten or more. This chain uses TRBV7-9 with TRBJ1-1; D is unclear. Trimming left V 3 bases short and J 7 bases short, with 9 bases between. The CDR3 loop spans 12 amino acids. Germline lookup yields CDR1 SEHNR and CDR2 FQNEAQ (reference sequence). Here the CDR3 reads CASSFDRDEAFF. The CDR3 coding sequence is TGTGCCAGCAGCTTCGACCGAGATGAAGCTTTCTTT.

The V and J genes are TRBV7-9 and TRBJ1-1; no clear D. This CDR3 is 12 amino acids long. From germline, CDR1 is SEHNR and CDR2 FQNEAQ (reference sequence). The germline V and J ends were trimmed by 6 bases and 11 bases, with 16 bases remaining between them. This CDR3 reads CASSLKGGGAFF. Written as DNA, the CDR3 is TGTGCCAGCAGTTTAAAAGGCGGTGGGGCTTTCTTT.

This chain joins TRBV2 and TRBJ1-2; the D is unclear. Trimming took 8 bases from V and 7 from J, leaving 14 bases between them. CDR1 and CDR2 from the germline V gene are SNHLY and FYNNEI. There are 12 residues in the CDR3. The CDR3: CASLGSGVGYTF. In DNA, the CDR3 is TGTGCCAGCTTAGGGTCCGGGGTTGGCTACACCTTC.

The DNA for the CDR3 is TGCGCCAGCTCCGACACTGCCCGATCGCAAGAGACCCAGTACTTC. This translates into CASSDTARSQETQYF. The chain is built from TRBV5-1 and TRBJ2-5; D is ambiguous. Germline loops: CDR1 SGHRS, CDR2 YFSETQ. V dropped 7 bases and J dropped 2 bases, with 18 bases sitting between them. The CDR3 spans 15 residues. The full variable domain, rest sourced from reference TRBV5-1 and TRBJ2-5, is KAGVTQTPRYLIKTRGQQVTLSCSPISGHRSVSWYQQTPGQGLQFLFEYFSETQRNKGNFPGRFSGRQFSNSRSEMNVSTLELGDSALYLCASSDTARSQETQYFGPGTRLLVL.

On this clonotype itself: At one of its ends the junction is not consistent with the germline gene, which may arise from a read error. The gene calls are TRBV7-9 and TRBJ2-5; maybe TRBD2 (5 bases). Germline V lookup: CDR1 SEHNR, CDR2 FQNEAQ (reference sequence). This CDR3 region has 16 residues. The CDR3 nucleotides read TGCGCCAGCAGCCGGAGGAAAGGTCTAGACCCGGAGACCCAGTACTTC. This sequence encodes CASSRRKGLDPETQYF.

This clonotype was counted a few times. The J gene is TRBJ1-2, the V gene TRBV6-6; D possibly corresponds to TRBD1 (5 bases). V was pared by 5 bases and J by 8 bases, with 15 bases between. There are 13 residues in the CDR3. Germline V gives CDR1 MNHNY, CDR2 SVGAGI (reference sequence). The CDR3 nucleotides are TGTGCCAGCAGTGAAGTGGGACGTCGGGGCTACACCTTC. It yields the protein CASSEVGRRGYTF.

The V gene is TRBV29-1, the J gene TRBJ2-2; 11 bases fit TRBD2. The germline CDR1 and CDR2 sequences are SQVTM and ANQGSEA. V was pared by 2 bases and J by 5 bases, with 10 bases of the junction left unmatched. The CDR3 spans 17 residues. The CDR3 DNA reads as TGCAGCGTTGAACTTGTACTAGCGGGAGACGGAACCGGGGAGCTGTTTTTT. It is translated as CSVELVLAGDGTGELFF.

The chain uses TRBV7-9 and TRBJ1-5; D not resolved. CDR3 length: 13 amino acids. The germline V and J ends were trimmed by 5 bases and 3 bases, with 8 bases remaining between them. CDR1 is SEHNR and CDR2 is FQNEAQ in the germline V gene (reference sequence). The CDR3: CASSTRDNQPQHF. In DNA, the CDR3 is TGTGCCAGCAGCACCCGGGACAATCAGCCCCAGCATTTT.

The chain couples TRBV25-1 to TRBJ1-2; 8 bases are shared with TRBD1. Germline loops: CDR1 MGHDK, CDR2 SYGVNS. Losses at the gene ends were 8 bases for V and 6 bases for J; bases not matched to a gene: 8. This CDR3 region has 13 residues. DNA of the CDR3: TGTGCCAGCCATTTGCAGGGGGCGAATGGCTACACCTTC. Translating gives CASHLQGANGYTF.

This clonotype showed up many times. The chain uses TRBV7-2 and TRBJ2-2, with a weak D call TRBD2 (6 bases). The CDR3 has 14 amino acids. Per germline, CDR1 SGHTA and CDR2 FQGNSA. The germline V and J ends were trimmed by 6 bases and 4 bases, with 12 bases remaining between them. CDR3 nucleotides: TGTGCCAGCAGTAGGGACTTGGGCACCGGGGAGCTGTTTTTT. This sequence encodes CASSRDLGTGELFF.

This clonotype occurred once. The chain is built from TRBV7-9 and TRBJ1-3; D call uncertain. This CDR3 contains 13 residues. CDR1 and CDR2 from the germline V gene are SEHNR and FQNEAQ (reference sequence). The V end was cut by 3 bases, the J end by 4 bases, with 7 bases between. CDR3 in DNA: TGTGCCAGCAGCTTTTCACAGGGAAACACCATATATTTT. It is translated as CASSFSQGNTIYF.

The CDR3 loop reads CASSISGQVIAEQYF. In DNA form, the CDR3 reads TGTGCCAGTAGTATATCAGGGCAGGTAATTGCCGAGCAGTACTTC. This sequence joins TRBV19 and TRBJ2-7; the D gene is possibly TRBD1 (5 bases). The CDR3 has 15 amino acids. Trimming took 2 bases from V and 6 from J, leaving 17 bases between them. CDR1 and CDR2 (germline): LNHDA, SQIVND (reference sequence).

The chain uses TRBV29-1 and TRBJ1-1; D may be TRBD1 (5 bases). This CDR3 has 10 residues. V was clipped by 2 bases and J by 8 bases, with 6 bases between them. Germline assignment: CDR1 SQVTM and CDR2 ANQGSEA. This CDR3 is CSVEQGEAFF. DNA for the CDR3: TGCAGCGTTGAACAGGGCGAAGCTTTCTTT. Combining the CDR3 with reference TRBV29-1 and TRBJ1-1 gives the whole variable domain SAVISQKPSRDICQRGTSLTIQCQVDSQVTMMFWYRQQPGQSLTLIATANQGSEATYESGFVIDKFPISRPNLTFSTLTVSNMSPEDSSIYLCSVEQGEAFFGQGTRLTVV.

This clonotype came up a few times. The V call is TRBV7-9, the J call TRBJ1-1; possibly TRBD1 for D (5 bases). Trimming pared 3 bases from V and 3 bases from J, leaving 11 bases between. The CDR3 has 14 amino acids. Germline V gene data show CDR1 as SEHNR and CDR2 as FQNEAQ (reference sequence). The CDR3 loop is CASSLGPRDTEAFF. CDR3 nucleotides: TGTGCCAGCAGCTTGGGACCAAGGGACACTGAAGCTTTCTTT.

This clonotype came up many times. V is TRBV2 and J is TRBJ1-2, with a weak D call TRBD1 (6 bases). The CDR3 runs 13 residues. Germline CDR1 is SNHLY and CDR2 is FYNNEI. Trimming cost V 6 bases and J 4 bases, with 12 bases left between them. The CDR3 sequence is CASREGHLYGYTF. CDR3 bases: TGTGCCAGCAGGGAGGGACACCTCTATGGCTACACCTTC.